These 27 T cell receptor beta chains came from one sample sequenced in a study of cytomegalovirus exposure and HLA in healthy donors. The repertoire was sequenced with immunoSEQ multiplex PCR; TCRdb's copy has only in-frame clones and lacks some. This table holds roughly 250,000 clones, just under 90% found once. Specimen: PBMCs. These receptors originate from a man younger than 35 in good health and CMV-seronegative.

V gene TRBV6-5 combines with J gene TRBJ2-7; 7 nucleotides align to TRBD1. Germline CDR1 reads MNHEY; CDR2 reads SVGAGI. V lost 4 bases, J lost 4 bases, and 4 bases stayed unmatched. The CDR3 spans 13 residues. The CDR3 nucleotides read TGTGCCAGCAGTTTGAACAGGGGTTACGAGCAGTACTTC. This translates into CASSLNRGYEQYF.

This rearrangement joins TRBV4-1 to TRBJ2-1; a possible D gene is TRBD2 (6 bases). Trimming stripped 7 bases from V and 2 bases from J, with 9 bases between. Germline CDR1 reads MGHRA; CDR2 reads YSYEKL. The CDR3 has 13 residues. CDR3 DNA: TGCGCCAGCAATGCGGGGCCCTACAATGAGCAGTTCTTC. Protein: CASNAGPYNEQFF.

The rearrangement joins TRBV10-1 to TRBJ2-7; D remains ambiguous. The CDR3 length is 14 residues. Germline V lookup: CDR1 WNHNN, CDR2 SYGVQD (reference sequence). V was trimmed by 5 bases and J by 2 bases, leaving 13 bases between them. As DNA, the CDR3 is TGCGCCAGCAGTCCTAGTGACGCCCCCTACGAGCAGTACTTC. Translating it yields CASSPSDAPYEQYF.

This chain joins TRBV7-9 and TRBJ1-4, with no clear D. The CDR3 sequence is 14 residues long. Per germline, CDR1 SEHNR and CDR2 FQNEAQ (reference sequence). Trimming left V 2 bases short and J 8 bases short, with 12 bases between. CDR3 sequence: CASSLLIGEEKLFF. The DNA of the CDR3 is TGTGCCAGCAGCTTATTGATCGGGGAGGAAAAACTGTTTTTT.

CDR3 sequence reads: CASSALAGGPYNEQFF. The CDR3 DNA sequence: TGTGCCAGCAGCGCACTAGCGGGAGGGCCCTACAATGAGCAGTTCTTC. The gene calls are TRBV11-3 and TRBJ2-1, with 13 bases fitting TRBD2. The junction had 3 bases not matched to a gene; V was cut back by 5 bases and J by 2 bases. In germline, CDR1 is SGHNT, CDR2 YENEEA. This CDR3 has 16 amino acids. Full variable domain (missing parts from reference TRBV11-3 and TRBJ2-1): EAGVVQSPRYKIIEKKQPVAFWCNPISGHNTLYWYLQNLGQGPELLIRYENEEAVDDSQLPKDRFSAERLKGVDSTLKIQPAELGDSAVYLCASSALAGGPYNEQFFGPGTRLTVL.

The chain couples TRBV4-3 to TRBJ2-1; tentative D call: TRBD1 (6 bases). The germline V and J ends were trimmed by 0 bases and 3 bases, with 12 bases remaining between them. The germline V gene encodes CDR1 LGHNA and CDR2 YSLEER. This CDR3 has 16 amino acids. CDR3 sequence: CASSQDRQGIYNEQFF. In DNA, the CDR3 is TGCGCCAGCAGCCAAGACCGGCAGGGGATCTACAATGAGCAGTTCTTC.

V is TRBV30 and J is TRBJ2-7; 7 bases fit TRBD2. This CDR3 spans 16 amino acids. Germline assignment: CDR1 GTSNPN and CDR2 SVGIG (reference sequence). Trimming took 3 bases from V and 4 from J; bases not matched to a gene: 15. Here the CDR3 reads CAWSGLGTAGAYEQYF. In DNA, the CDR3 is TGTGCCTGGAGCGGCCTGGGGACCGCGGGAGCGTACGAGCAGTACTTC.

The V call is TRBV7-3, the J call TRBJ2-2; the match to TRBD1 covers 7 bases. The length of the CDR3 is 17 residues. Germline CDR1 reads SGHTA; CDR2 reads FQGTGA. Unmatched junction bases numbered 14, after V lost 5 bases and J lost 5 bases. As DNA, the CDR3 is TGTGCCAGCAGCGACTGGAGACAGGGAAGGGCGACCGGGGAGCTGTTTTTT. Its protein is CASSDWRQGRATGELFF. Supplemented by reference TRBV7-3 and TRBJ2-2, the full variable domain reads GAGVSQTPSNKVTEKGKYVELRCDPISGHTALYWYRQSLGQGPEFLIYFQGTGAADDSGLPNDRFFAVRPEGSVSTLKIQRTERGDSAVYLCASSDWRQGRATGELFFGEGSRLTVL.

The chain is built from TRBV28 and TRBJ1-1, with 10 bases identical to TRBD1. Germline V CDR1 and CDR2: MDHEN, SYDVKM. This CDR3 region has 14 residues. V shed 7 bases, J shed 3 bases, and the junction held 5 bases outside the gene matches. CDR3 protein: CASTTGGQDTEAFF. The CDR3 DNA follows: TGTGCCAGCACGACAGGGGGCCAGGACACTGAAGCTTTCTTT.

This rearrangement joins TRBV19 to TRBJ2-7, with TRBD1 as a possible D gene (6 bases). CDR1 and CDR2 (germline): LNHDA, SQIVND (reference sequence). V was cut by 7 bases and J by 5 bases, with 15 bases left in between. This CDR3 spans 13 amino acids. The CDR3 loop is CASKGVGLDEQYF. CDR3 nucleotides: TGTGCCAGTAAGGGGGTAGGCCTTGACGAGCAGTACTTC. Together with reference TRBV19 and TRBJ2-7, the CDR3 gives the full variable domain: DGGITQSPKYLFRKEGQNVTLSCEQNLNHDAMYWYRQDPGQGLRLIYYSQIVNDFQKGDIAEGYSVSREKKESFPLTVTSAQKNPTAFYLCASKGVGLDEQYFGPGTRLTVT.

The J gene is TRBJ2-1, the V gene TRBV4-3, with 9 positions matching TRBD2. The J segment lost 4 bases and the V segment lost 0 bases, leaving 4 bases of the junction unmatched. Germline loops: CDR1 LGHNA, CDR2 YSLEER. The CDR3 totals 16 residues. Here the CDR3 reads CASSQEKTSGYNEQFF. The CDR3 DNA is TGCGCCAGCAGCCAAGAAAAGACTAGCGGTTACAATGAGCAGTTCTTC.

This clone was seen once. This chain joins TRBV7-9 and TRBJ2-7; TRBD2 might be the D (5 bases). There are 13 residues in the CDR3. Trimming removed 5 bases from V and 2 bases from J, with 10 bases in between. The V gene's germline CDR1 is SEHNR and CDR2 FQNEAQ (reference sequence). DNA for the CDR3: TGTGCCAGCAGCGGGCCGAGGGCCTACGAGCAGTACTTC. Amino acid sequence: CASSGPRAYEQYF.

This chain connects TRBV20-1 to TRBJ2-7; no clear D. In germline, CDR1 is DFQATT, CDR2 SNEGSKA (reference sequence). Between the trimmed V and J ends, which lost 0 bases and 7 bases, there was a span of 7 bases. The CDR3 is made up of 11 amino acids. CDR3 amino acids: CSARDHWEQYF. In nucleotides, the CDR3 is TGCAGTGCTAGAGATCACTGGGAGCAGTACTTC.

The chain is built from TRBV25-1 and TRBJ1-3; D uncertain. This CDR3 comprises 12 residues. With 7 bases removed from V and 5 bases from J, the gap between germline ends came to 9 bases. From germline, CDR1 is MGHDK and CDR2 SYGVNS. The chain's CDR3 is CASTGNRNTIYF. DNA of the CDR3: TGTGCCAGCACGGGGAACAGAAACACCATATATTTT.

The chain recombines TRBV2 with TRBJ1-3, with 9 nucleotides matching TRBD1. This CDR3 has 16 amino acids. CDR1 and CDR2 (germline): SNHLY, FYNNEI. V gave up 5 bases and J gave up 2 bases; unmatched junction bases: 7. The CDR3 reads CASSWDRAGAGNTIYF. DNA for the CDR3: TGTGCCAGCAGTTGGGACAGGGCGGGAGCTGGAAACACCATATATTTT.

This CDR3 is CAISESGGINEKLFF. The CDR3 DNA follows: TGTGCCATCAGTGAGTCTGGAGGAATTAATGAAAAACTGTTTTTT. The chain is built from TRBV10-3 and TRBJ1-4; D is undetermined. V dropped 0 bases and J dropped 4 bases, with 9 bases sitting between them. The CDR3 has 15 residues. Germline CDR1 and CDR2: ENHRY and SYGVKD.

This chain links TRBV6-5 with TRBJ1-6; 9 positions match TRBD1. From germline, CDR1 is MNHEY and CDR2 SVGAGI. V dropped 3 bases and J dropped 9; count of bases not matched to a gene: 3. The CDR3 consists of 14 residues. The CDR3 is CASSYKTGGSPLHF. The CDR3 nucleotides read TGTGCCAGCAGTTATAAGACAGGGGGTTCACCCCTCCACTTT.

The CDR3 coding sequence is TGCAGCATGGTGAGATATGGACAAGACTACAATGAGCAGTTCTTC. Translation: CSMVRYGQDYNEQFF. The chain uses TRBV29-1 and TRBJ2-1, with D maybe TRBD1 (5 bases). The length of the CDR3 is 15 residues. Trimming left V 8 bases short and J 3 bases short, with 20 bases between. CDR1 and CDR2 (germline): SQVTM, ANQGSEA.

This sequence joins TRBV4-3 and TRBJ2-7, with 9 bases that match TRBD1. Germline CDR1 LGHNA, CDR2 YSLEER. This CDR3 is 16 amino acids long. J was trimmed by 5 bases and V by 0 bases; bases with no gene match: 8. Written as DNA, the CDR3 is TGCGCCAGCAGCCAAGATTATCCGGGACAGGGCAACGAGCAGTACTTC. Translated: CASSQDYPGQGNEQYF.

The chain employs TRBV6-1 and TRBJ2-1; 11 bases map to TRBD2. CDR1 MNHNS and CDR2 SASEGT come from the germline V gene. V shed 6 bases, J shed 7 bases, and the junction held 8 bases outside the gene matches. The CDR3 length is 15 residues. CDR3 in amino acids: CASSLTSGGTNEQFF. The CDR3 nucleotides are TGTGCCAGCAGCCTAACTAGCGGGGGCACGAATGAGCAGTTCTTC.

V usage is TRBV19 and J usage is TRBJ1-5, with a possible D match to TRBD1 (5 bases). This CDR3 comprises 14 residues. Looked up from germline, CDR1 is LNHDA and CDR2 is SQIVND (reference sequence). V lost 10 bases to trimming and J lost 0 bases, with 13 bases between them. The DNA for the CDR3 is TGTGCCACCGAAAAGGGGAATAGCAATCAGCCCCAGCATTTT. Its translation: CATEKGNSNQPQHF. Full variable domain (outside the CDR3, taken from reference TRBV19 and TRBJ1-5): DGGITQSPKYLFRKEGQNVTLSCEQNLNHDAMYWYRQDPGQGLRLIYYSQIVNDFQKGDIAEGYSVSREKKESFPLTVTSAQKNPTAFYLCATEKGNSNQPQHFGDGTRLSIL.

V is TRBV7-9 and J is TRBJ1-1, with TRBD1 matching 8 bases. The CDR3 consists of 15 residues. The J segment lost 1 base and the V segment lost 5 bases, leaving 6 bases of the junction unmatched. The germline CDR1 and CDR2 sequences are SEHNR and FQNEAQ (reference sequence). CDR3 coding DNA: TGTGCCAGCAGCACTCCCGGGACAGGGAACACTGAAGCTTTCTTT. Translating it yields CASSTPGTGNTEAFF.

V gene TRBV11-2 combines with J gene TRBJ2-7; perhaps TRBD1 as D (6 bases). This CDR3 comprises 13 residues. Germline CDR1 and CDR2: SGHAT and FQNNGV. Deletions cut 5 bases from V and 1 base from J, with 9 bases between. CDR3 loop: CASSVGTSYEQYF. The CDR3 DNA sequence: TGTGCCAGCAGCGTCGGGACATCCTACGAGCAGTACTTC.

The gene calls are TRBV11-2 and TRBJ1-2, with 7 bases that match TRBD1. V was clipped by 4 bases and J by 4 bases; unmatched bases: 3. The CDR3 totals 13 residues. Germline V gene lookup returns CDR1 SGHAT and CDR2 FQNNGV. CDR3 region: CASSSGQTYGYTF. The CDR3 bases are TGTGCCAGCAGCTCGGGACAGACCTATGGCTACACCTTC.

The rearrangement links TRBV15 to TRBJ2-1, with 11 bases aligning to TRBD2. Germline CDR1 and CDR2: LNHNV and YYDKDF (reference sequence). J was trimmed by 1 base and V by 3 bases; bases with no gene match: 8. The CDR3 extends over 18 amino acids. The CDR3 reads CATSSPGTSGHSYNEQFF. The CDR3 nucleotides read TGTGCCACCAGCAGCCCCGGGACTAGCGGCCATTCCTACAATGAGCAGTTCTTC. Full variable domain (outside the CDR3, taken from reference TRBV15 and TRBJ2-1): DAMVIQNPRYQVTQFGKPVTLSCSQTLNHNVMYWYQQKSSQAPKLLFHYYDKDFNNEADTPDNFQSRRPNTSFCFLDIRSPGLGDTAMYLCATSSPGTSGHSYNEQFFGPGTRLTVL.

The gene calls are TRBV2 and TRBJ2-6; TRBD2 might be the D (5 bases). The CDR3 is 15 amino acids. The V end lost 6 bases, the J end lost 4 bases, and 13 bases lay between the germline ends. Looked up from germline, CDR1 is SNHLY and CDR2 is FYNNEI. The CDR3 DNA sequence: TGTGCCAGCAGCCCCCAGGAGGAGGGGGCCAACGTCCTGACTTTC. It codes for CASSPQEEGANVLTF.

J is TRBJ2-7 and V is TRBV7-9, with a possible D match to TRBD1 (5 bases). The CDR3 consists of 17 residues. The germline V gene has CDR1 SEHNR and CDR2 FQNEAQ (reference sequence). With 1 base removed from V and 1 base from J, the gap between germline ends came to 17 bases. The CDR3: CASSLDAGIVWSYEQYF. CDR3 nucleotide sequence: TGTGCCAGCAGCTTAGACGCAGGGATAGTCTGGTCCTACGAGCAGTACTTC. The whole variable domain, filled in from reference TRBV7-9 and TRBJ2-7, reads DTGVSQNPRHKITKRGQNVTFRCDPISEHNRLYWYRQTLGQGPEFLTYFQNEAQLEKSRLLSDRFSAERPKGSFSTLEIQRTEQGDSAMYLCASSLDAGIVWSYEQYFGPGTRLTVT.